These 10 T cell receptor beta chains originate from one sample sequenced in a study of Graves' ophthalmopathy and Graves' hyperthyroidism. Amplified TCR beta CDR3 regions were obtained using RNA transcripts as template. RT-PCR with HTBI primers came first, then second-round multiplex PCR. A single record per CDR3 protein comes from TCRdb applying MiXCR to the multiplex PCR reads. Of about 480,000 distinct CDR3 sequences in the sample, about 15% were seen once. The sample comprised blood. These receptors all stem from a woman in her twenties or thirties with Graves' ophthalmopathy.

This clonotype was observed at least ten times. This sequence joins TRBV7-2 and TRBJ2-7; 7 nucleotides line up with TRBD1. Germline loops: CDR1 SGHTA, CDR2 FQGNSA. V trimming: 4 bases; J trimming: 5 bases; junction bases outside the gene matches: 11. The CDR3 extends over 15 amino acids. The chain's CDR3 is CASSSQMTGFNEQYF. CDR3 bases: TGTGCCAGCAGCTCCCAAATGACAGGGTTCAACGAGCAGTACTTC.

This clonotype was counted many times. The V call is TRBV15, the J call TRBJ2-5; D is ambiguous. The CDR3 is 13 residues long. Germline CDR1 is LNHNV and CDR2 is YYDKDF (reference sequence). V was cut by 0 bases and J by 5 bases, with 7 bases left in between. The CDR3 protein is CATSREARETQYF. CDR3 nucleotides: TGTGCCACCAGCAGAGAGGCCAGGGAGACCCAGTACTTC.

This clonotype was seen many times. J is TRBJ1-1 and V is TRBV27; a possible D gene is TRBD1 (5 bases). V was clipped by 2 bases and J by 8 bases, with 15 bases between them. This CDR3 has 14 residues. Germline CDR1 is MNHEY and CDR2 is SMNVEV (reference sequence). Here the CDR3 DNA reads TGTGCCAGCAGTTTAACTTCAGGGAGAGGGGAAGCTTTCTTT. Protein sequence: CASSLTSGRGEAFF.

At least ten counts were recorded for this clonotype. V and J are TRBV28 and TRBJ2-7; TRBD1 agrees at 8 bases. This CDR3 is 13 amino acids long. CDR1 and CDR2 (germline): MDHEN, SYDVKM. After removal of 10 bases from V and 5 bases from J, the junction contained 10 bases not matched to a gene. The CDR3 here is CATSPGGRDEQYF. Here the CDR3 DNA reads TGTGCCACCTCTCCAGGGGGCAGGGACGAGCAGTACTTC.

This clonotype was detected only a few times. The chain is built from TRBV6-1 and TRBJ2-7; D is unresolved. The length of the CDR3 is 9 residues. V was pared by 10 bases and J by 4 bases, with 5 bases between. Per germline, CDR1 MNHNS and CDR2 SASEGT. CDR3 region: CANPYEQYF. CDR3 bases: TGTGCCAACCCGTACGAGCAGTACTTC.

This clonotype was recorded at least ten times. The chain recombines TRBV28 with TRBJ1-2, with D uncertain. The CDR3 covers 13 residues. Trimming left V 0 bases short and J 7 bases short, with 9 bases between. Per the germline V gene, CDR1 is MDHEN and CDR2 is SYDVKM. DNA for the CDR3: TGTGCCAGCAGTTTATGGGTGTGGGGTGGCTACACCTTC. It translates to CASSLWVWGGYTF.

This clonotype was observed many times. The chain couples TRBV6-5 to TRBJ1-6; D remains unclear. With 2 bases removed from V and 8 bases from J, the gap between germline ends came to 7 bases. From germline, CDR1 is MNHEY and CDR2 SVGAGI. This CDR3 has 13 amino acids. The CDR3 sequence: CASSYPGDSPLHF. Here the CDR3 DNA reads TGTGCCAGCAGTTACCCTGGGGATTCACCCCTCCACTTT.

The table lists this clonotype with many counts. V usage is TRBV10-3 and J usage is TRBJ1-1; D is possibly TRBD1 (5 bases). V was clipped by 0 bases and J by 4 bases, with 15 bases between them. This CDR3 is 16 amino acids long. The germline gives CDR1 ENHRY, CDR2 SYGVKD. The CDR3 DNA follows: TGTGCCATCAGTGAGTCTATGGATGGGGGTGGCACTGAAGCTTTCTTT. As protein: CAISESMDGGGTEAFF.

There are many counts of this clonotype. V is TRBV12-3 or TRBV12-4 and J is TRBJ1-5; 9 positions agree with TRBD1. This CDR3 contains 17 residues. Trimming cost V 3 bases and J 2 bases; bases outside gene matches: 8. The CDR3 DNA reads as TGTGCCAGCAGTTTCAGGGACAGGGTCTCGGGCAATCAGCCCCAGCATTTT. Its protein product is CASSFRDRVSGNQPQHF.

This clonotype was recorded at least ten times. J is TRBJ1-2 and V is TRBV6-5, with unresolved D. This CDR3 spans 13 amino acids. V shed 2 bases and J shed 1 base, with 5 bases lying between them. Germline V gives CDR1 MNHEY, CDR2 SVGAGI. CDR3 nucleotides: TGTGCCAGCAGTTACACGGTTAACTATGGCTACACCTTC. Residues: CASSYTVNYGYTF.